This entry lists 24 T cell receptor beta chains sequenced from one sample in a study of tumor-infiltrating lymphocytes in glioblastoma multiforme (dated by TCRdb to 2017 to 2019). Instrument used: Illumina HiSeq 2500. A modified ARM-PCR protocol with multiple V-beta primers and a C-beta primer was used to build TCRB libraries from RNA via three nested multiplex PCR rounds. TCRdb reworked the public reads: Q25 trimming with fastp, MiXCR clone assembly, productive beta chains retained. CDR3 protein duplicates are merged, each entry listing the most common genes and DNA. The sample table lists 20,000 or so distinct CDR3 sequences, 65% to 80% of them with a count of one. The leading ten clones occupy approximately 18% of the sample. Sequencing input: peripheral blood. All receptors come from a male donor with glioblastoma.

This clonotype occurred once. The junction shows a germline mismatch at one end, possibly a read error. The chain carries TRBV4-1 and TRBJ2-7, with D possibly TRBD1 on 6 matching bases. CDR3 length: 15 amino acids. Germline V gene data show CDR1 as MGHRA and CDR2 as YSYEKL. The CDR3 sequence is CTSSQEGGQLYEQYF. In nucleotides, the CDR3 is TGCACCAGCAGCCAAGAAGGAGGACAGCTCTACGAGCAGTACTTC.

The chain joins TRBV6-6 to TRBJ2-5, with no clear D. The CDR3 consists of 11 residues. Trimming took off 7 bases at V and 2 bases at J, with 5 bases between the two ends. Germline V gene sequence: CDR1 MNHNY, CDR2 SVGAGI (reference sequence). The CDR3 sequence is CASNTQETQYF. In nucleotides, the CDR3 is TGTGCCAGCAACACGCAAGAGACCCAGTACTTC.

A remark on this clonotype: The conserved final phenylalanine or tryptophan is absent from the CDR3, which likely points to a read error. The CDR3 nucleotides read TGTGCCAACAGCCAACAGGGGGCTAACTATGGCTACACCATC. As protein: CANSQQGANYGYTI. V gene TRBV28 combines with J gene TRBJ1-2; 8 positions match TRBD1. CDR1 and CDR2 (germline): MDHEN, SYDVKM. Losses at the gene ends were 10 bases for V and 0 bases for J; bases not matched to a gene: 7. The CDR3 contains 14 residues.

In its sample, this clonotype was seen many times. The chain links TRBV13 to TRBJ2-7; TRBD1 matches at 7 bases. V was clipped by 3 bases and J by 5 bases; unmatched bases: 4. The CDR3 length is 13 residues. Germline CDR1 reads PRHDT; CDR2 reads FYEKMQ (reference sequence). The CDR3, as DNA: TGTGCCAGCAGCTTTCAGGACAGGAACGAGCAGTACTTC. Its translation is CASSFQDRNEQYF.

V usage is TRBV11-2 and J usage is TRBJ2-1; D might be TRBD1 or TRBD2, each matching 5 bases. This CDR3 contains 13 residues. From germline, CDR1 is SGHAT and CDR2 FQNNGV. With 8 bases removed from V and 9 bases from J, the gap between germline ends came to 17 bases. The chain's CDR3 is CASYWGYGAEQFF. The DNA of the CDR3 is TGTGCCAGCTATTGGGGGTACGGCGCTGAGCAGTTCTTC.

A word on this clonotype: Since no conserved phenylalanine or tryptophan closes the CDR3, a read error is the likely cause. The chain uses TRBV18 and TRBJ1-5, with TRBD1 matching 8 bases. The CDR3 has 17 residues. The V gene's germline CDR1 is KGHSH and CDR2 LQKENI. This CDR3 reads CASSPRGRGQSNQPQHS. Written as DNA, the CDR3 is TGTGCCAGCTCACCAAGAGGCAGGGGGCAGAGCAACCAGCCCCAGCATTCT.

This clonotype appeared a few times. V usage is TRBV7-9 and J usage is TRBJ2-2, with D possibly TRBD1 on 5 matching bases. The CDR3 is 15 residues long. In germline, CDR1 is SEHNR, CDR2 FQNEAQ (reference sequence). V gave up 1 base and J gave up 6 bases, with 12 bases separating them. This CDR3 is CASSLDLQGSGELFF. The CDR3 nucleotides read TGTGCCAGCAGCTTAGATCTCCAGGGTTCCGGGGAGCTGTTTTTT.

As for this clonotype: This may be a read error, as it is one base from a much larger clone. V gene TRBV7-9 combines with J gene TRBJ1-1; D not resolved. This CDR3 region has 13 residues. Germline V gene sequence: CDR1 SEHNR, CDR2 FQNEAQ (reference sequence). The ends were cut back, 4 bases at V and 6 bases at J, with 12 bases in the middle. The CDR3 bases are TGTGCCAGCAGCTCATTCTTGGGCGCTGAAGCTTTCTTT. Protein product: CASSSFLGAEAFF.

The chain links TRBV6-5 to TRBJ2-3; TRBD1 aligns across 7 bases. Per germline, CDR1 MNHEY and CDR2 SVGAGI. J lost 8 bases, V lost 6 bases, and 11 bases had no gene match. The CDR3 has 14 amino acids. The CDR3 bases are TGTGCCAGCAGGATAACAGGGGATAGTACTACGCAGTATTTT. This sequence encodes CASRITGDSTTQYF.

For this clonotype: Germline is not matched at one junction end, which may reflect a read error. The DNA of the CDR3 is TGCAGCGCCGCCCTACAGGGTCGGTTTGAAAAACTGCTTTTT. Protein: CSAALQGRFEKLLF. The gene calls are TRBV29-1 and TRBJ1-4; a possible D gene is TRBD1 (6 bases). The CDR3 runs to 14 residues. Germline CDR1 SQVTM, CDR2 ANQGSEA.

The chain joins TRBV20-1 to TRBJ1-5; D may be TRBD1 (5 bases). This CDR3 region has 16 residues. The V end was cut by 1 base, the J end by 1 base, with 14 bases between. The V gene's germline CDR1 is DFQATT and CDR2 SNEGSKA (reference sequence). As DNA, the CDR3 is TGCAGTGCTAGAGGTTGGGACTCCAAAAGCAATCAGCCCCAGCATTTT. It codes for CSARGWDSKSNQPQHF.

The chain recombines TRBV4-3 with TRBJ2-7; weak D call: TRBD1 (6 bases). Germline-derived CDR1 and CDR2 are LGHNA and YSLEER. V was clipped by 0 bases and J by 6 bases, with 15 bases between them. The CDR3 runs 15 residues. As DNA, the CDR3 is TGCGCCAGCAGCCAAGAGGAAGGGGGAATAGGCGAGCAGTACTTC. Translated, it gives CASSQEEGGIGEQYF.

The chain employs TRBV15 and TRBJ2-7; no firm D call. Germline-derived CDR1 and CDR2 are LNHNV and YYDKDF (reference sequence). V dropped 1 base and J dropped 0 bases, with 10 bases sitting between them. This CDR3 comprises 15 residues. CDR3: CATSRGIGRSYEQYF. The CDR3 nucleotides are TGTGCCACCAGCAGAGGTATCGGACGCTCCTACGAGCAGTACTTC.

The genes are TRBV7-9 and TRBJ2-5; D may be TRBD2 (6 bases). The germline CDR1 and CDR2 sequences are SEHNR and FQNEAQ (reference sequence). The CDR3 totals 12 residues. V lost 5 bases and J lost 6, with 10 bases in between. The CDR3 loop is CASSLGGKTQYF. CDR3 in DNA: TGTGCCAGCAGCCTCGGCGGGAAGACCCAGTACTTC.

J is TRBJ2-5 and V is TRBV30; unclear D gene. Trimming removed 5 bases from V and 3 bases from J, with 7 bases in between. This CDR3 has 11 residues. CDR1 and CDR2 from the germline V gene are GTSNPN and SVGIG (reference sequence). The DNA for the CDR3 is TGTGCCTGGGCGTTCAAAGAGACCCAGTACTTC. This codes for CAWAFKETQYF.

Worth noting for this clonotype: Mismatch with germline at one junction end may stem from a read error. CDR3: CVSIPRVAEGSDTQYF. In DNA form, the CDR3 reads TGTGTCAGCATCCCTAGGGTAGCTGAAGGTTCAGATACGCAGTATTTT. The chain carries TRBV11-2 and TRBJ2-3; D gene uncertain. CDR3 length: 16 residues. CDR1 SGHAT and CDR2 FQNNGV come from the germline V gene.

On this clonotype: This may be a read error, as it is one base from a much larger clone. The rearrangement links TRBV7-9 to TRBJ2-7; 8 positions agree with TRBD1. The CDR3 loop spans 15 amino acids. Germline V gene data show CDR1 as SEHNR and CDR2 as FQNEAQ (reference sequence). V gave up 6 bases and J gave up 3 bases; unmatched junction bases: 10. The CDR3 loop is CASRFQGTGSYEQYF. CDR3 sequence (DNA): TGTGCCAGCAGATTCCAGGGGACAGGCAGCTACGAGCAGTACTTC. The whole variable domain, filled in from reference TRBV7-9 and TRBJ2-7, reads DTGVSQNPRHKITKRGQNVTFRCDPISEHNRLYWYRQTLGQGPEFLTYFQNEAQLEKSRLLSDRFSAERPKGSFSTLEIQRTEQGDSAMYLCASRFQGTGSYEQYFGPGTRLTVT.

This clonotype is large (0.1 to 1%) in the sample. The V and J genes are TRBV11-2 and TRBJ2-5; D call uncertain. The V end lost 5 bases, the J end lost 4 bases, and 8 bases lay between the germline ends. Germline loops: CDR1 SGHAT, CDR2 FQNNGV. The length of the CDR3 is 12 residues. CDR3 residues: CASSLLGETQYF. The CDR3 nucleotides read TGTGCCAGCAGCCTCTTGGGAGAGACCCAGTACTTC. The whole variable domain, remainder taken from reference TRBV11-2 and TRBJ2-5, is EAGVAQSPRYKIIEKRQSVAFWCNPISGHATLYWYQQILGQGPKLLIQFQNNGVVDDSQLPKDRFSAERLKGVDSTLKIQPAKLEDSAVYLCASSLLGETQYFGPGTRLLVL.

About this clonotype: One junction end disagrees with the germline gene, perhaps due to a read error. The genes are TRBV20-1 and TRBJ2-7; D remains ambiguous. Germline V gives CDR1 DFQATT, CDR2 SNEGSKA (reference sequence). The CDR3 totals 14 residues. CDR3 amino acids: CRARDTGGYYEQYF. CDR3 in DNA: TGCAGGGCTAGAGATACGGGTGGCTACTACGAGCAGTACTTC.

J is TRBJ2-2 and V is TRBV9; 9 bases fit TRBD2. V shed 3 bases and J 5 bases; nucleotides not matched to a gene: 5. CDR3 length equals 15 residues. Germline CDR1 is SGDLS and CDR2 is YYNGEE. CDR3 bases: TGTGCCAGCAGCGCAAGTAGCGGGAGAACCGGGGAGCTGTTTTTT. It yields the protein CASSASSGRTGELFF.

This clonotype has only a few counts. The chain is built from TRBV11-2 and TRBJ1-1; a possible D gene is TRBD1 (6 bases). The V end was cut by 8 bases, the J end by 0 bases, with 22 bases between. CDR3 size: 17 residues. The germline V gene has CDR1 SGHAT and CDR2 FQNNGV. CDR3 residues: CASLDHPGGVMNTEAFF. CDR3 sequence (DNA): TGTGCCAGCTTAGATCATCCGGGGGGCGTTATGAACACTGAAGCTTTCTTT.

Details on this clonotype: Being one base from a much bigger clone, this may be a read error. The gene calls are TRBV6-1 and TRBJ2-7, with D perhaps TRBD1 or TRBD2 (6 bases each). The CDR3 runs 15 residues. The germline V gene has CDR1 MNHNS and CDR2 SASEGT. The CDR3, as DNA: TGTGCCGGCTTCCTAGATGGGGGGCACTCCAACGAGCAGTACTTC. This gives the protein CAGFLDGGHSNEQYF.

This clonotype appeared a single time. The chain couples TRBV4-3 to TRBJ2-1; the D gene is possibly TRBD1 (6 bases). V lost 0 bases, J lost 2 bases, and 8 bases lay in between. Per germline, CDR1 LGHNA and CDR2 YSLEER. The CDR3 contains 15 residues. The CDR3 nucleotides are TGCGCCAGCAGCCAAGATAGGACAGCCTACAATGAGCAGTTCTTC. Encoded protein: CASSQDRTAYNEQFF.

This clonotype occurred many times. The chain links TRBV12-3 or TRBV12-4 to TRBJ2-3, with 7 bases aligning to TRBD1. The CDR3 sequence is 15 residues long. V dropped 5 bases and J dropped 2; count of bases not matched to a gene: 7. The CDR3 DNA follows: TGTGCCAGCAGTCGTCGGGACAGAGTCACAGATACGCAGTATTTT. Translating gives CASSRRDRVTDTQYF.